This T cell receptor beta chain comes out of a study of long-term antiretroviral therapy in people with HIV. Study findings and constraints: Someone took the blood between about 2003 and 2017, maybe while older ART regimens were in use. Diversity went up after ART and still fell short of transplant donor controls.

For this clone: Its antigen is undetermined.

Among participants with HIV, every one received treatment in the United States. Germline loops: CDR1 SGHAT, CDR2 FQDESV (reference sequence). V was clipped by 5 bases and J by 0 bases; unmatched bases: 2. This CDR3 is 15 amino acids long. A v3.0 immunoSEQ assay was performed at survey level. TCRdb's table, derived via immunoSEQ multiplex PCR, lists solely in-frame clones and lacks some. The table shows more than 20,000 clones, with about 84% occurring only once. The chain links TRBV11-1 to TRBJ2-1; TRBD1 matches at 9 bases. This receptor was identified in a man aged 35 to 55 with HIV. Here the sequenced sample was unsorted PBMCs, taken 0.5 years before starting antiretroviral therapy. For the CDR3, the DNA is TGTGCCAGCAGCCCGGGACAGGGCTCCTACAATGAGCAGTTCTTC. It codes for CASSPGQGSYNEQFF. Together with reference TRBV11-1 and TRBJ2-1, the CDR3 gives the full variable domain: EAEVAQSPRYKITEKSQAVAFWCDPISGHATLYWYRQILGQGPELLVQFQDESVVDDSQLPKDRFSAERLKGVDSTLKIQPAELGDSAMYLCASSPGQGSYNEQFFGPGTRLTVL.